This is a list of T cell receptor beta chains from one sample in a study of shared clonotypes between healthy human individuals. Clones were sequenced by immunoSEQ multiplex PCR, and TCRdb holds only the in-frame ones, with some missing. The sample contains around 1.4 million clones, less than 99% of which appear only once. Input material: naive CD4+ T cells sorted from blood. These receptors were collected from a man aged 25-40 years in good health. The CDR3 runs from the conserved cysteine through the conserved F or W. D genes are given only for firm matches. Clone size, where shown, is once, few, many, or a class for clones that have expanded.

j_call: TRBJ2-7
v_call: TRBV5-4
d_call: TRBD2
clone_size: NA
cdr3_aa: CASSLTAGGGEQYF
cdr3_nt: TGTGCCAGCAGCTTGACGGCGGGAGGCGGGGAGCAGTACTTC

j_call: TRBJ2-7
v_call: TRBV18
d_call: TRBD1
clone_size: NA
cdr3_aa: CASHSPLQGSEQYF
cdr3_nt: TGTGCCAGCCACTCACCGCTACAGGGGTCCGAGCAGTACTTC

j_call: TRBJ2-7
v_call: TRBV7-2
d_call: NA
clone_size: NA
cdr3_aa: CASSSPRSSPYEQYF
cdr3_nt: TGTGCCAGCAGCTCTCCCCGGTCGAGCCCCTACGAGCAGTACTTC

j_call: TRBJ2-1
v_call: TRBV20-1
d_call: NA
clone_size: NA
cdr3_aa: CSARKYNEQFF
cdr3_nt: TGCAGTGCGAGAAAGTACAATGAGCAGTTCTTC

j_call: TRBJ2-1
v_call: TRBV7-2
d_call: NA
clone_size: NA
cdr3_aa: CASSRGVPKQFF
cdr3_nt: TGTGCCAGCAGCCGAGGAGTCCCAAAGCAGTTCTTC

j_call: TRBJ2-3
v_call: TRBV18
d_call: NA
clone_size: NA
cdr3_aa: CASSRRGADTQYF
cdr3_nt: TGTGCCAGCTCCCGCAGGGGCGCAGATACGCAGTATTTT

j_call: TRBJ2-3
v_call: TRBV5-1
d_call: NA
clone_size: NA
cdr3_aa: CASSLFQGGTDTQYF
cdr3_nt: TGCGCCAGCAGCTTGTTCCAGGGGGGGACAGATACGCAGTATTTT

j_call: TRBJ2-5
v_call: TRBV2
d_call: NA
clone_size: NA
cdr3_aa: CASDKMRETQYF
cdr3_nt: TGTGCCAGCGACAAAATGAGAGAGACCCAGTACTTC

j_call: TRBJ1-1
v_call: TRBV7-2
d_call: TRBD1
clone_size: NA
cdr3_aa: CASSLGQGADTEAFF
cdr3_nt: TGTGCCAGCAGCTTGGGACAGGGGGCGGACACTGAAGCTTTCTTT

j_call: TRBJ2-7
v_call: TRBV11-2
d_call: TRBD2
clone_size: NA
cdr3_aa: CASSKTSGYSYEQYF
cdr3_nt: TGTGCCAGCAGCAAAACTAGCGGGTACTCCTACGAGCAGTACTTC

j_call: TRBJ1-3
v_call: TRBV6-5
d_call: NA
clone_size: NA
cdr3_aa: CASNRGGDSGNTIYF
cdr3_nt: TGTGCCAGCAACCGGGGAGGCGACTCTGGAAACACCATATATTTT

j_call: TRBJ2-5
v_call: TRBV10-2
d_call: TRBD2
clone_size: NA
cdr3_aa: CASRMGSGKETQYF
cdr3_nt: TGCGCCAGCAGGATGGGTAGCGGGAAAGAGACCCAGTACTTC

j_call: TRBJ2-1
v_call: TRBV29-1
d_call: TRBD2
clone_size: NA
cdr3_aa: CSVDKAGGRYNEQFF
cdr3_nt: TGCAGCGTTGACAAGGCGGGAGGGCGATACAATGAGCAGTTCTTC

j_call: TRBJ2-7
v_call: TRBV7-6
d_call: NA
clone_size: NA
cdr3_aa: CASSLSRDNSYEQYF
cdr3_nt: TGTGCCAGCAGCTTATCACGAGATAACTCCTACGAGCAGTACTTC

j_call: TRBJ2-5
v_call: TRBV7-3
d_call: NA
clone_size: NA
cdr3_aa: CASSSARADPVAQYF
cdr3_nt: TGTGCCAGCAGCTCCGCCCGCGCGGACCCAGTGGCCCAGTACTTC

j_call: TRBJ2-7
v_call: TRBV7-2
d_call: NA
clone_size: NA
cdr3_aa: CASSTPGSLSSYEQYF
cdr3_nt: TGTGCCAGCAGCACCCCGGGGAGCTTAAGCTCCTACGAGCAGTACTTC

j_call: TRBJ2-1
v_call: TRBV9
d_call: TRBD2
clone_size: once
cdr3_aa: CASSGGGTSGRNNEQFF
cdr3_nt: TGTGCCAGCAGCGGCGGGGGGACTAGCGGGCGAAACAATGAGCAGTTCTTC

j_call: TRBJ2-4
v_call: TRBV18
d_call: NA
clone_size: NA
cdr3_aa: CASSPQDLIIAKNIQYF
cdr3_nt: TGTGCCAGCTCACCCCAAGACCTAATAATAGCCAAAAACATTCAGTACTTC

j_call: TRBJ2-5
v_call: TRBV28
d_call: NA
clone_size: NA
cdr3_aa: CASYYRKGETQYF
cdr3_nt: TGTGCCAGTTACTACAGGAAGGGAGAGACCCAGTACTTC

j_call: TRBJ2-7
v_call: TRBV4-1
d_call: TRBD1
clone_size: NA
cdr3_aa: CASSRGQGRTGEQYF
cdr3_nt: TGCGCCAGCAGCCGCGGACAGGGTAGGACCGGCGAGCAGTACTTC

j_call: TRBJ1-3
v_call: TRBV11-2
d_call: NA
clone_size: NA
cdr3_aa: CASRGRSGNTIYF
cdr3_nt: TGTGCCAGCCGCGGGCGTTCTGGAAACACCATATATTTT

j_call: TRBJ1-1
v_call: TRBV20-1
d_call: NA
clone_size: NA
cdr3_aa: CSARQDEAFF
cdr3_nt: TGCAGTGCTAGGCAGGATGAAGCTTTCTTT

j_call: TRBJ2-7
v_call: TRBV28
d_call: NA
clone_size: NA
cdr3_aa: CASNRLSLTYEQYF
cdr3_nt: TGTGCCAGCAACAGGTTGAGCTTGACCTACGAGCAGTACTTC

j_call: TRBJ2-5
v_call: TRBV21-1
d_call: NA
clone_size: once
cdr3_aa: CASSIRQPQETQYF
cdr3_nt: TGTGCCAGCAGCATTAGGCAGCCCCAAGAGACCCAGTACTTC

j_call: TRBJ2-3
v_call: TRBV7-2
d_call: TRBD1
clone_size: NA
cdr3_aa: CASSLRDRGGTQYF
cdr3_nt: TGTGCCAGCAGCTTAAGGGACAGAGGAGGTACGCAGTATTTT

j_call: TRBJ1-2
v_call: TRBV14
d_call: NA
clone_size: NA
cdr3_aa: CASSQVGFNYGYTF
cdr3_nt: TGTGCCAGCAGCCAAGTAGGGTTTAACTATGGCTACACCTTC

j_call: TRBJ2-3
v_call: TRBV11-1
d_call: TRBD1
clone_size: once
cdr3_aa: CASTQGVSTDTQYF
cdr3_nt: TGTGCCAGCACCCAGGGGGTATCCACAGATACGCAGTATTTT

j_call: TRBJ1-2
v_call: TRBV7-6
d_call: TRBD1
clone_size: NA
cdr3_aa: CASSSRQGPRNYGYTF
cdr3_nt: TGTGCCAGCAGCTCTCGACAGGGACCTCGGAACTATGGCTACACCTTC

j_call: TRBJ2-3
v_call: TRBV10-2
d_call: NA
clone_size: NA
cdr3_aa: CASSVRLAFGTDTQYF
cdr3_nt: TGCGCCAGCAGTGTACGGTTAGCGTTCGGCACAGATACGCAGTATTTT

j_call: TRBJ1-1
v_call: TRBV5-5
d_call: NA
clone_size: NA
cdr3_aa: CASSPSVGAEAFF
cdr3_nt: TGTGCCAGCAGCCCATCGGTAGGGGCTGAAGCTTTCTTT

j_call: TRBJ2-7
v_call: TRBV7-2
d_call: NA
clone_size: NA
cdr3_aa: CASSLARSSYEQYF
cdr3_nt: TGTGCCAGCAGCTTAGCGCGGTCCTCCTACGAGCAGTACTTC

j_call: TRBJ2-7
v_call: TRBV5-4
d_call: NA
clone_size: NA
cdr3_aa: CASSLAEGSIYEQYF
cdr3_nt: TGTGCCAGCAGCTTGGCGGAGGGCAGCATATACGAGCAGTACTTC

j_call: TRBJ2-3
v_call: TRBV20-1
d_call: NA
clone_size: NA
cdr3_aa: CSARDQGYF
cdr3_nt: TGCAGTGCTAGAGATCAGGGCTATTTT

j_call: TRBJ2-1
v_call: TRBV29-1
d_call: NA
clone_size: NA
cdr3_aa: CRGERSFNEQFF
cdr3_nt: TGCAGGGGGGAGCGGAGCTTCAATGAGCAGTTCTTC

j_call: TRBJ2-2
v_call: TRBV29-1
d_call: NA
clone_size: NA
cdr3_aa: CSVPIRGSGTGELFF
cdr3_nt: TGCAGCGTTCCAATACGGGGAAGTGGGACCGGGGAGCTGTTTTTT

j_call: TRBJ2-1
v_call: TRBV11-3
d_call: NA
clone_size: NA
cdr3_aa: CASSLNLANSYNEQFF
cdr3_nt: TGTGCCAGCAGCCTGAATCTAGCCAACTCCTACAATGAGCAGTTCTTC

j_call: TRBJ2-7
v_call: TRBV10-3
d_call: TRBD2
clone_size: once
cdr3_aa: CAISDSLGGGSSYEQYF
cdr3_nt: TGTGCCATCAGTGACTCGCTAGGAGGCGGGAGTTCGTACGAGCAGTACTTC

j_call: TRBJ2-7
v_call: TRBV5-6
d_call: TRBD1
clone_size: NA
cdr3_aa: CASSPMTGTYEQYF
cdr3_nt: TGTGCCAGCAGCCCCATGACAGGGACCTACGAGCAGTACTTC

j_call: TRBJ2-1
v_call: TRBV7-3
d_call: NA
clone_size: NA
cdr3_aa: CASSLEWYNEQFF
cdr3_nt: TGTGCCAGCAGCTTAGAATGGTACAATGAGCAGTTCTTC